The rows below give T cell receptor beta chains drawn from one sample of a study of CD8+ T cells in alopecia areata. Data came from immunoSEQ multiplex PCR; TCRdb stores just in-frame clones and leaves some out. The data contain around 100,000 clones, roughly half of them seen just once; the ten biggest clones take up 8.5% to 10%. Sequencing was carried out using CD4+ T cells sorted from blood. These receptor sequences come from a human donor in good health. Each CDR3 is given with its conserved first and last residue. Each record gives: CDR3 length, V gene, J gene, CDR3 protein.

len: 15
v_gene: TRBV30
j_gene: TRBJ1-5
CDR3aa: CAWSATGDAAQPQHF

len: 16
v_gene: TRBV5-1
j_gene: TRBJ1-4
CDR3aa: CASSPSTGGLYEKLFF

len: 13
v_gene: TRBV5-1
j_gene: TRBJ2-2
CDR3aa: CASSLYGTGELFF

len: 17
v_gene: TRBV28
j_gene: TRBJ2-3
CDR3aa: CASSLGGLAGTTDTQYF

len: 16
v_gene: TRBV19
j_gene: TRBJ1-1
CDR3aa: CASSIRHQGPNTEAFF

len: 16
v_gene: TRBV4-2
j_gene: TRBJ2-7
CDR3aa: CASSLSGTSGPYEQYF

len: 17
v_gene: TRBV7-9
j_gene: TRBJ2-5
CDR3aa: CASSYISRTGAQETQYF

len: 18
v_gene: TRBV7-9
j_gene: TRBJ2-1
CDR3aa: CASSSGTSGALLYNEQFF

len: 13
v_gene: TRBV29-1
j_gene: TRBJ2-7
CDR3aa: CSVGGRPLDEQYF

len: 14
v_gene: TRBV7-2
j_gene: TRBJ1-2
CDR3aa: CASSHGRGDYGYTF

len: 13
v_gene: TRBV6-5
j_gene: TRBJ1-2
CDR3aa: CASIKGPDYGYTF

len: 14
v_gene: TRBV29-1
j_gene: TRBJ1-1
CDR3aa: CSVEDSGRATEAFF

len: 12
v_gene: TRBV2
j_gene: TRBJ2-7
CDR3aa: CASSRQGYEQYF

len: 14
v_gene: TRBV29-1
j_gene: TRBJ2-5
CDR3aa: CSVHSGGGQETQYF

len: 16
v_gene: TRBV15
j_gene: TRBJ1-5
CDR3aa: CATSRDTARSNQPQHF

len: 14
v_gene: TRBV18
j_gene: TRBJ1-6
CDR3aa: CASSPGTQDSPLHF

len: 14
v_gene: TRBV29-1
j_gene: TRBJ2-5
CDR3aa: CSVPKWDSQETQYF

len: 13
v_gene: TRBV2
j_gene: TRBJ1-1
CDR3aa: CASSRDGNTEAFF

len: 15
v_gene: TRBV19
j_gene: TRBJ1-2
CDR3aa: CASSIIGQVGYGYTF

len: 15
v_gene: TRBV5-1
j_gene: TRBJ2-1
CDR3aa: CASSLDRSSYNEQFF

len: 13
v_gene: TRBV18
j_gene: TRBJ1-2
CDR3aa: CASSPQGLDGYTF

len: 14
v_gene: TRBV30
j_gene: TRBJ2-2
CDR3aa: CAWSVLANTGELFF

len: 16
v_gene: TRBV5-1
j_gene: TRBJ1-6
CDR3aa: CASSLGIQGYNSPLHF

len: 15
v_gene: TRBV30
j_gene: TRBJ1-5
CDR3aa: CAWSPGQGSNQPQHF

len: 13
v_gene: TRBV29-1
j_gene: TRBJ1-1
CDR3aa: CSVGGVMNTEAFF

len: 15
v_gene: TRBV27
j_gene: TRBJ1-2
CDR3aa: CASSFQPENNYGYTF

len: 14
v_gene: TRBV29-1
j_gene: TRBJ2-7
CDR3aa: CSVKGRLSTYEQYF

len: 11
v_gene: TRBV30
j_gene: TRBJ1-2
CDR3aa: CAWSARYGYTF

len: 16
v_gene: TRBV7-9
j_gene: TRBJ1-1
CDR3aa: CASSLGDRQGRTEAFF

len: 15
v_gene: TRBV10-3
j_gene: TRBJ2-3
CDR3aa: CAISESVRATDTQYF

len: 14
v_gene: TRBV6-5
j_gene: TRBJ1-1
CDR3aa: CASSYSTVLTEAFF

len: 15
v_gene: TRBV5-1
j_gene: TRBJ1-1
CDR3aa: CASSLVRGRGTEAFF

len: 13
v_gene: TRBV5-1
j_gene: TRBJ2-5
CDR3aa: CASSLVVSETQYF

len: 14
v_gene: TRBV7-6
j_gene: TRBJ2-1
CDR3aa: CASSLARGANEQFF

len: 15
v_gene: TRBV7-8
j_gene: TRBJ2-7
CDR3aa: CASSLSGGGDYEQYF

len: 11
v_gene: TRBV10-3
j_gene: TRBJ2-1
CDR3aa: CAISRTNEQFF

len: 11
v_gene: TRBV29-1
j_gene: TRBJ2-5
CDR3aa: CSVAAQETQYF

len: 14
v_gene: TRBV5-1
j_gene: TRBJ2-5
CDR3aa: CASTPAGDLETQYF

len: 14
v_gene: TRBV7-2
j_gene: TRBJ1-1
CDR3aa: CASSFVVEGTEAFF

len: 13
v_gene: TRBV29-1
j_gene: TRBJ2-5
CDR3aa: CSAKVGSGETQYF

len: 12
v_gene: TRBV30
j_gene: TRBJ2-1
CDR3aa: CAWSVLVNEQFF

len: 11
v_gene: TRBV30
j_gene: TRBJ2-7
CDR3aa: CAWRQVDEQYF

len: 13
v_gene: TRBV2
j_gene: TRBJ1-2
CDR3aa: CASSEFSGYGYTF

len: 15
v_gene: TRBV7-2
j_gene: TRBJ1-1
CDR3aa: CASSLVFVANTEAFF

len: 16
v_gene: TRBV5-1
j_gene: TRBJ2-3
CDR3aa: CASSLVGGRTGDTQYF

len: 13
v_gene: TRBV14
j_gene: TRBJ1-4
CDR3aa: CASSRSYNEKLFF

len: 13
v_gene: TRBV30
j_gene: TRBJ2-3
CDR3aa: CAWSDGSTDTQYF

len: 13
v_gene: TRBV25-1
j_gene: TRBJ2-5
CDR3aa: CASSDFGGRTQYF